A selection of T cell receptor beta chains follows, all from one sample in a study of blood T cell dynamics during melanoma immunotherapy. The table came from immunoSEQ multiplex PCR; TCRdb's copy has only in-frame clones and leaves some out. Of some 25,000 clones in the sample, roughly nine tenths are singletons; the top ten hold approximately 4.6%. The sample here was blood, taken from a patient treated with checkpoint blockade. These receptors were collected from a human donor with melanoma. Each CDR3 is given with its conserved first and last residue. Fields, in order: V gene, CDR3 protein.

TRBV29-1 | CSVEFRYEQYF
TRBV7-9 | CASTQGDKLFF
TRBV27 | CASRPGTVNTEAFF
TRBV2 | CASSYQGTGDTEAFF
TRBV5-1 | CASSLTGGRVFEQFF
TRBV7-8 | CASIPLRSGPGANVLTF
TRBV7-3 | CASSLIPGGEQYF
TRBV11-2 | CASRPFGTQTYEQYF
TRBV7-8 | CASRPGGTDTQYF
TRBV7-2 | CASSSDYPDTQYF
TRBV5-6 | CASSPKTSGTYEQYF
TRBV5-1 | CASSQNYEQYF
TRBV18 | CASSQGGDTEAFF
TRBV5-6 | CASSANYGYTF
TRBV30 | CAWSVLAPSSYEQYF
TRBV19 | CATSASWSYNEQFF
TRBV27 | CASSLQGANYEQYF